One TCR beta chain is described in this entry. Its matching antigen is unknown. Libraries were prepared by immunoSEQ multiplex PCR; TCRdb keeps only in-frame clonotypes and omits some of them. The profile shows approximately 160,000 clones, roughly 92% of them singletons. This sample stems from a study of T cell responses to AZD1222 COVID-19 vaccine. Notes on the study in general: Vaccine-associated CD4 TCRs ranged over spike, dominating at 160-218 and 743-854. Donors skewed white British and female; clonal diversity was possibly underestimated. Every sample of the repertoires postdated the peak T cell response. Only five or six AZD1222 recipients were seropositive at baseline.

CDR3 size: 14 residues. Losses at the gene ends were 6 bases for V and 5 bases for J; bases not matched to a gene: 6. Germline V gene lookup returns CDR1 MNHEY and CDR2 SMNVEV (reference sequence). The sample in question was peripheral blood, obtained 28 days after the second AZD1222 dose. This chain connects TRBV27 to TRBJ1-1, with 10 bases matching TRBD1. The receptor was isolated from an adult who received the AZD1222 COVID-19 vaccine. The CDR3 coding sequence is TGTGCCAGCAGACGGGGACAGGGGAGAACTGAAGCTTTCTTT. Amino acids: CASRRGQGRTEAFF.